This T cell receptor (beta chain) is from a study of T cell responses to AZD1222 COVID-19 vaccine. Germline V gene sequence: CDR1 MNHEY, CDR2 SVGEGT. Trimming took 4 bases from V and 5 from J, leaving 2 bases between them. CDR3 length: 11 residues. TCRdb keeps only in-frame clones here, not all; method: immunoSEQ multiplex PCR. The sample has over 140,000 clones, 80% to 95% seen once. This clone showed up just a few times. The source was peripheral blood, collected 28 days after the second AZD1222 dose. This TCR was recovered from an adult who received the AZD1222 COVID-19 vaccine. The V and J genes are TRBV6-2 or TRBV6-3 and TRBJ1-4; D is unresolved. The CDR3 region has the DNA TGTGCCAGCAGTTCCAATGAAAAACTGTTTTTT. As protein: CASSSNEKLFF.